This T cell receptor beta chain was sequenced in a study of T cells after yellow fever vaccination. Study results and caveats: Highly abundant clonotypes carried over from the bulk population could end up in FACS-sorted repertoires as contaminants. Among primary-vaccination clones, most reappeared after the booster, at roughly 96% for CD4 and around 90% for CD8.

Comment on this clonotype: The antigen remains unidentified.

Each CDR3 protein gets one entry after TCRdb re-called the 5' RACE reads with MiXCR. Of hundreds of thousands of distinct CDR3 sequences listed, 9% to 15% are singletons. The V end was cut by 5 bases, the J end by 0 bases, with 14 bases between. Germline lookup yields CDR1 SGHTA and CDR2 FQGNSA. This CDR3 is 15 amino acids long. The sequence was obtained from a young man who received the YFV17D yellow fever vaccine. The material was PBMCs, obtained on the day of the yellow fever booster vaccination. The chain has TRBV7-2 and TRBJ2-7; the D gene could be TRBD1 or TRBD2 (6 bases each). The DNA of the CDR3 is TGTGCCAGCAGCAGGGGGGTACAGTCCTCCTACGAGCAGTACTTC. Translated: CASSRGVQSSYEQYF.